The present T cell receptor (beta chain) was sequenced within a study of blood T cell repertoires in COVID-19. The germline gives CDR1 SNHLY, CDR2 FYNNEI. The CDR3 runs 14 residues. Trimming removed 6 bases from V and 3 bases from J; junction bases left unmatched: 2. Sequencing used immunoSEQ multiplex PCR; TCRdb keeps in-frame clones, though not all of them. This sample has about 200,000 clones; about 80% occur once, and the top ten carry 4.5% to 5%. Sequencing was performed on PBMCs or T cells enriched from blood (not recorded which). The clonotype was recovered from a woman in her forties or fifties who had been exposed to COVID-19. The rearrangement links TRBV2 to TRBJ1-5; 10 bases line up with TRBD1. The CDR3 region is CASRGQGNNQPQHF. The CDR3 coding sequence is TGTGCCAGCAGGGGACAGGGGAACAATCAGCCCCAGCATTTT. Full variable domain (remainder filled in from reference TRBV2 and TRBJ1-5): EPEVTQTPSHQVTQMGQEVILRCVPISNHLYFYWYRQILGQKVEFLVSFYNNEISEKSEIFDDQFSVERPDGSNFTLKIRSTKLEDSAMYFCASRGQGNNQPQHFGDGTRLSIL.